This T cell receptor beta chain was sequenced for a study of T cells in Graves' hyperthyroidism and ophthalmopathy. About this clonotype: What it recognizes is unknown.

Overall study results and limits: Ophthalmopathy was separated from stable hyperthyroidism by a 13 V-J model.

Used for diagnoses were clinical symptoms, serum thyroxine and TRAb, thyroid ultrasound and orbital computed tomography. The source material, RNA transcripts, was used to amplify TCR beta CDR3 regions. First-round RT-PCR targeting the TCR CDR3 was performed with the HTBI primer set. TCRdb called the multiplex PCR reads again in MiXCR, with one record for every CDR3 protein. The sample includes under 350,000 distinct CDR3 sequences, roughly 13% seen only once; the top ten take 7% to 9.5%. Sequenced input: blood. The receptor was derived from a woman aged 35 to 49 with Graves' hyperthyroidism.

CDR3 amino acids: CASSRGSGGSPLHF. The CDR3 DNA sequence: TGTGCCAGCAGTCGAGGTTCGGGGGGTTCACCCCTCCACTTT. The chain couples TRBV14 to TRBJ1-6, with a possible D match to TRBD1 (5 bases). V lost 6 bases and J lost 9, with 15 bases in between. The CDR3 contains 14 residues. The V gene's germline CDR1 is SGHDN and CDR2 FVKESK.